The 7 T cell receptor beta chains below were found in one sample sequenced in a study of breast tumors, draining lymph nodes, adjacent tissues. TCRdb used MiXCR to reprocess the multiplex PCR reads, holding one entry per CDR3 protein. The table has fewer than 15,000 distinct CDR3 sequences, about three fifths seen once. Sequencing was carried out using tumor-adjacent breast tissue. These receptors were taken from a female donor with breast cancer. Some clones in this sample may be carry-over from other donors' samples.

This clonotype was picked up many times. The chain employs TRBV29-1 and TRBJ1-2; 7 nucleotides agree with TRBD1. The CDR3 has 15 amino acids. V was pared by 5 bases and J by 4 bases, with 13 bases of the junction left unmatched. Germline CDR1 SQVTM, CDR2 ANQGSEA. This chain's CDR3 is CSVYGTAGDSYGYTF. DNA of the CDR3: TGCAGCGTTTACGGGACAGCGGGGGATAGCTATGGCTACACCTTC.

The rearrangement joins TRBV25-1 to TRBJ1-6; 11 bases fit TRBD1. Trimming at V came to 3 bases and at J to 7 bases, leaving 2 bases not matched to a gene. The CDR3 runs 15 residues. Germline V gene lookup returns CDR1 MGHDK and CDR2 SYGVNS. The CDR3 sequence is CASSEGDRGNSPLHF. DNA for the CDR3: TGTGCCAGCAGTGAGGGGGACAGGGGGAATTCACCCCTCCACTTT.

The chain uses TRBV6-6 and TRBJ2-7; D gene ambiguous. V dropped 5 bases and J dropped 3 bases, with 8 bases sitting between them. The CDR3 spans 12 residues. Germline lookup yields CDR1 MNHNY and CDR2 SVGAGI (reference sequence). This CDR3 reads CASSLSFYEQYF. The CDR3 nucleotides are TGTGCCAGCAGTCTCAGCTTCTACGAGCAGTACTTC.

This clonotype was seen more than once but under ten times. This CDR3 fails to terminate in the conserved phenylalanine or tryptophan, so it likely reflects a read error. The chain has TRBV9 and TRBJ2-1; a weak D match, TRBD2 (5 bases). CDR3 size: 13 residues. The V end lost 3 bases, the J end lost 9 bases, and 13 bases lay between the germline ends. Germline assignment: CDR1 SGDLS and CDR2 YYNGEE. CDR3: CASSEVSGAEQFS. In nucleotides, the CDR3 is TGTGCCAGCAGCGAAGTAAGCGGTGCTGAGCAGTTCTCC.

In this sample, this clonotype turned up many times. This chain links TRBV2 with TRBJ2-7; tentatively, D is TRBD2 (5 bases). The CDR3 length is 13 residues. V shed 7 bases and J shed 1 base, with 11 bases lying between them. CDR1 is SNHLY, CDR2 FYNNEI, per germline. CDR3 loop: CASNLDFSYEQYF. CDR3 DNA sequence: TGTGCCAGCAACCTGGACTTTTCCTACGAGCAGTACTTC.

This clonotype rates as medium-sized. The chain has TRBV14 and TRBJ2-7; D gene ambiguous. Germline CDR1 SGHDN, CDR2 FVKESK. The CDR3 consists of 15 residues. V gave up 4 bases and J gave up 9 bases, with 22 bases separating them. This CDR3 is CASSPFGTNEDGQYF. The CDR3 DNA is TGTGCCAGCAGCCCTTTTGGTACTAACGAAGACGGGCAGTACTTC.

V usage is TRBV10-1 and J usage is TRBJ2-5, with 11 bases fitting TRBD2. The V gene's germline CDR1 is WNHNN and CDR2 SYGVQD (reference sequence). Germline trimming cut 5 bases from V and 6 bases from J; bases unmatched to any gene: 8. This CDR3 region has 15 residues. The CDR3: CASSPTSGTFQTQYF. Here the CDR3 DNA reads TGCGCCAGCAGTCCGACTAGCGGGACCTTTCAGACCCAGTACTTC.